Below are 19 T cell receptor beta chains sequenced from a single sample in a study of cytomegalovirus exposure and HLA in healthy donors. PCR was performed using 60 Vbeta and 13 Jbeta primers. TCRdb's copy holds only in-frame clones and misses some; the assay was immunoSEQ multiplex PCR. The sample lists around 130,000 clones, about 70% occurring once. The sample consisted of PBMCs. Receptor source: a woman aged 60-75 years in good health and CMV-seropositive.

The chain couples TRBV28 to TRBJ1-2; tentatively, D is TRBD1 (6 bases). The CDR3 sequence is 13 residues long. V shed 8 bases and J shed 7 bases, with 17 bases lying between them. Germline lookup yields CDR1 MDHEN and CDR2 SYDVKM. The CDR3: CASCLGGAAGYTF. The DNA for the CDR3 is TGTGCCAGCTGTCTAGGGGGGGCGGCTGGCTACACCTTC.

V usage is TRBV6-6 and J usage is TRBJ2-7; D remains unclear. Trimming cost V 5 bases and J 1 base, with 6 bases left between them. The germline V gene encodes CDR1 MNHNY and CDR2 SVGAGI (reference sequence). This CDR3 has 12 residues. CDR3 DNA sequence: TGTGCCAGCAGTCCCCTTTCCTACGAGCAGTACTTC. Translating gives CASSPLSYEQYF.

This chain joins TRBV11-2 and TRBJ2-2; 11 bases line up with TRBD2. The CDR3 loop spans 18 amino acids. Germline values: CDR1 SGHAT, CDR2 FQNNGV. J gave up 6 bases and V 3 bases, and 12 bases lay outside the gene matches. CDR3 region: CASSFKLSGGAKSGELFF. DNA for the CDR3: TGTGCCAGCAGCTTTAAGCTTAGCGGGGGGGCCAAATCCGGGGAGCTGTTTTTT.

The chain links TRBV7-3 to TRBJ1-2; TRBD1 aligns across 9 bases. There are 13 residues in the CDR3. Germline V gene sequence: CDR1 SGHTA, CDR2 FQGTGA. V trimming: 5 bases; J trimming: 11 bases; junction bases outside the gene matches: 9. CDR3 protein: CASSLPGTGRYTF. The CDR3 DNA follows: TGTGCCAGCAGCCTACCCGGGACAGGGCGATACACCTTC.

The chain has TRBV29-1 and TRBJ1-4; unclear D gene. Trimming stripped 6 bases from V and 6 bases from J, with 11 bases between. CDR3 length: 12 residues. CDR1 is SQVTM and CDR2 is ANQGSEA in the germline V gene. The CDR3 protein is CSVSWADEKLFF. The CDR3 DNA reads as TGCAGCGTCTCATGGGCTGATGAAAAACTGTTTTTT.

About this clone: The junction and the germline gene differ at one end; a read error may be behind it. The chain joins TRBV7-9 to TRBJ1-3; 9 positions agree with TRBD1. Germline V gene lookup returns CDR1 SEHNR and CDR2 FQNEAQ (reference sequence). The CDR3 runs to 16 residues. Written as DNA, the CDR3 is TGTTCCAGCAGCCACATGGACAGGGGCCCTGGAAACACCATATATTTT. This sequence encodes CSSSHMDRGPGNTIYF.

V is TRBV19 and J is TRBJ2-4, with no clear D. The germline V and J ends were trimmed by 1 base and 3 bases, with 13 bases remaining between them. Germline CDR1 LNHDA, CDR2 SQIVND (reference sequence). The CDR3 is 16 amino acids. This chain's CDR3 is CASSIGAATDKNIQYF. For the CDR3, the DNA is TGTGCCAGTAGTATAGGGGCAGCAACGGACAAAAACATTCAGTACTTC.

The rearrangement links TRBV6-5 to TRBJ2-7; a possible D gene is TRBD1 (5 bases). The germline V and J ends were trimmed by 2 bases and 2 bases, with 10 bases remaining between them. This CDR3 has 14 amino acids. Germline CDR1 is MNHEY and CDR2 is SVGAGI. CDR3 DNA: TGTGCCAGCAGTTACCGCCAGGGAACCTACGAGCAGTACTTC. Encoded protein: CASSYRQGTYEQYF.

This chain connects TRBV2 to TRBJ1-5; TRBD1 might be the D (5 bases). CDR1 is SNHLY, CDR2 FYNNEI, per germline. Trimming cost V 3 bases and J 4 bases, with 7 bases left between them. The CDR3 is 13 amino acids. The CDR3 DNA reads as TGTGCCAGCAGTGACAGGGAAAATCAGCCCCAGCATTTT. Translating it yields CASSDRENQPQHF.

About this clone itself: This specimen includes other DNA sequences encoding the same CDR3. This chain connects TRBV7-9 to TRBJ2-5, with 9 bases lining up with TRBD2. The CDR3 length is 16 residues. Germline V gene data show CDR1 as SEHNR and CDR2 as FQNEAQ (reference sequence). V dropped 5 bases and J dropped 0; count of bases not matched to a gene: 7. The CDR3, as DNA: TGTGCCAGCAGCCAAGGACTAGCGCCGTACCAAGAGACCCAGTACTTC. Protein sequence: CASSQGLAPYQETQYF.

Concerning this clone itself: Its ends do not fully match the called genes, so a read error is possible. The chain couples TRBV7-3 to TRBJ2-6; a weak D match, TRBD1 (6 bases). The CDR3 runs 15 residues. The V gene's germline CDR1 is SGHTA and CDR2 FQGTGA. CDR3: CASSFRGTGTNVLTF. The CDR3 DNA follows: TGTGCCAGCAGCTTCAGGGGTACTGGGACCAACGTCCTGACTTTC.

This clone was seen a few times. The chain links TRBV5-4 to TRBJ1-6; D is undetermined. Trimming cost V 0 bases and J 0 bases, with 13 bases left between them. The CDR3 spans 18 residues. Germline V gene data show CDR1 as SGHNT and CDR2 as YYREEE (reference sequence). The CDR3 is CASSLADSQYSYNSPLHF. CDR3 in DNA: TGTGCCAGCAGCTTGGCCGACTCCCAGTACTCCTATAATTCACCCCTCCACTTT.

This rearrangement joins TRBV13 to TRBJ2-3; D perhaps matches TRBD1 (5 bases). CDR3 length: 16 amino acids. Germline CDR1 PRHDT, CDR2 FYEKMQ (reference sequence). Trimming left V 2 bases short and J 0 bases short, with 12 bases between. The CDR3 coding sequence is TGTGCCAGCAGCTTAACTCAGGGTGGAAGCACAGATACGCAGTATTTT. Translated: CASSLTQGGSTDTQYF.

This chain joins TRBV13 and TRBJ2-5; TRBD2 matches at 14 bases. The CDR3 covers 15 residues. Germline CDR1 and CDR2: PRHDT and FYEKMQ (reference sequence). J gave up 9 bases and V 4 bases, and 7 bases lay outside the gene matches. CDR3 sequence: CASSYRTSGGRAQYF. The CDR3 region has the DNA TGTGCCAGCAGCTACCGGACTAGCGGGGGGAGGGCCCAGTACTTC.

This chain connects TRBV10-3 to TRBJ2-1; 14 bases are shared with TRBD2. Germline CDR1 is ENHRY and CDR2 is SYGVKD. The CDR3 is 15 amino acids. V gave up 2 bases and J gave up 8 bases; unmatched junction bases: 2. CDR3 region: CAISEGLAGGYEQFF. For the CDR3, the DNA is TGTGCCATCAGTGAGGGACTAGCGGGGGGCTATGAGCAGTTCTTC.

The chain couples TRBV5-8 to TRBJ2-2, with TRBD1 as a possible D gene (6 bases). Germline V gives CDR1 SGHTS, CDR2 YDEGEE. The CDR3 spans 17 residues. V was clipped by 4 bases and J by 5 bases, with 21 bases between them. This CDR3 is CASSLFEGDRRTGELFF. The CDR3 nucleotides are TGTGCCAGCAGCCTTTTCGAAGGAGACAGGAGGACCGGGGAGCTGTTTTTT.

This chain uses TRBV5-1 with TRBJ2-2, with 8 bases matching TRBD2. The V and J ends lost 0 bases and 4 bases, in that order; junction bases with no gene match: 8. This CDR3 spans 17 amino acids. The V gene's germline CDR1 is SGHRS and CDR2 YFSETQ. Here the CDR3 DNA reads TGCGCCAGCAGCTTGGTCCGGGGGGGCCGGGTCACCGGGGAGCTGTTTTTT. Amino acid sequence: CASSLVRGGRVTGELFF.

The chain recombines TRBV5-1 with TRBJ1-6, with no clear D. The CDR3 loop spans 14 amino acids. The V end was cut by 4 bases, the J end by 8 bases, with 13 bases between. Germline CDR1 SGHRS, CDR2 YFSETQ. CDR3 bases: TGCGCCAGCAGCCCGGCCCTCGGGGATTCACCCCTCCACTTT. Its translation: CASSPALGDSPLHF.

This clone was counted once. The chain employs TRBV19 and TRBJ1-4, with D tentatively TRBD1 (5 bases). Germline-derived CDR1 and CDR2 are LNHDA and SQIVND (reference sequence). This CDR3 spans 13 amino acids. V was clipped by 8 bases and J by 4 bases, with 11 bases between them. CDR3 nucleotide sequence: TGTGCCAGTTCGGGACTGAGTAATGAAAAACTGTTTTTT. It translates to CASSGLSNEKLFF.